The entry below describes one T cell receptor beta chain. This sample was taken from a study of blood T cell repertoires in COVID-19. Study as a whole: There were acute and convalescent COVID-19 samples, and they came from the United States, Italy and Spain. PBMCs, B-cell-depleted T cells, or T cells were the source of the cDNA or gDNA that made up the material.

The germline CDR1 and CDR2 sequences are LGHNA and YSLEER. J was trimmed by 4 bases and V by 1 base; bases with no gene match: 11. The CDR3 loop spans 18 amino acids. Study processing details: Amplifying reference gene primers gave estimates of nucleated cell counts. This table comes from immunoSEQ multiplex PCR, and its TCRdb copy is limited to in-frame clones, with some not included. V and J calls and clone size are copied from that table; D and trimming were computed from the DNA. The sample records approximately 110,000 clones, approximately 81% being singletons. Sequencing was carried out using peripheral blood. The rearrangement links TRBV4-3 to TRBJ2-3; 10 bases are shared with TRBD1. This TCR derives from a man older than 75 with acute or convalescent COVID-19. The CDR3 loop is CASSQVIGTGDWADTQYF. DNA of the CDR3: TGCGCCAGCAGCCAAGTAATCGGGACAGGGGATTGGGCAGATACGCAGTATTTT.